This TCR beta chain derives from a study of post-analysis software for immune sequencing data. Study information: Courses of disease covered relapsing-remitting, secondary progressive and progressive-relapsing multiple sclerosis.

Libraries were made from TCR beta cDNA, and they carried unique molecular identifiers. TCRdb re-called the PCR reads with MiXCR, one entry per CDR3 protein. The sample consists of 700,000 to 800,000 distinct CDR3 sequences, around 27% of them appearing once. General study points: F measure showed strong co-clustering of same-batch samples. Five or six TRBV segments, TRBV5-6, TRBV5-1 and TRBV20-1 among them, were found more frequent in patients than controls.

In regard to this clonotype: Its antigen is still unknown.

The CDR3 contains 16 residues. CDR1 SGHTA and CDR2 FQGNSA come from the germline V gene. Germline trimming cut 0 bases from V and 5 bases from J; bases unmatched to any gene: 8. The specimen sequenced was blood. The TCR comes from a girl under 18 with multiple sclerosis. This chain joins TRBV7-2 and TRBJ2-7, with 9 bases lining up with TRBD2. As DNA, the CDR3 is TGTGCCAGCAGCTTAGCGGTAGGAGCGGGAGGACACGAGCAGTACTTC. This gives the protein CASSLAVGAGGHEQYF.